Listed below are T cell receptor beta chains from one sample, sequenced in a study of blood T cell repertoires in COVID-19. Profiling relied on immunoSEQ multiplex PCR, and the TCRdb table lists in-frame clones only, not all of them. The sample holds 65,000 to 90,000 clones, roughly 89% seen once. What was sequenced was peripheral blood. These receptors were collected from a man aged 25-45 years with acute or convalescent COVID-19. Both conserved end residues are part of each CDR3. D genes are given only for firm matches. Part of the rows lack a size; the others show once, few, many or a class for expanded clones.

cdr3_nt	cdr3_aa	clone_size	v_call	j_call	d_call
TGTGCCAGCAAGACCACGGGAGACTACAATGAGCAGTTCTTC	CASKTTGDYNEQFF	-	TRBV2	TRBJ2-1	-
TGTGCCAGCAGCCGCGGCGGGAGTACAAACAATGAGCAGTTCTTC	CASSRGGSTNNEQFF	-	TRBV7-8	TRBJ2-1	TRBD2
TGTGCCACCAGCAAAGAGTCGTCCAGTGGCAATCAGCCCCAGCATTTT	CATSKESSSGNQPQHF	-	TRBV15	TRBJ1-5	-
TGTGCCAGCAGCGTGGGGCAGAACACTGAAGCTTTCTTT	CASSVGQNTEAFF	-	TRBV7-9	TRBJ1-1	-
TGTGCCAGCAGTTTAAGCCGGGAGGCCTTTACAGATACGCAGTATTTT	CASSLSREAFTDTQYF	-	TRBV28	TRBJ2-3	TRBD2
TGTGCCAGCAGGCAGGGGGCACCCGGGGAGCTGTTTTTT	CASRQGAPGELFF	-	TRBV6-5	TRBJ2-2	TRBD1
TGTGCCAGCAGCCGAGTGGGCGATGAGCAGTTCTTC	CASSRVGDEQFF	-	TRBV4-2	TRBJ2-1	-
TGTGCCAGCAGCCAAGAATTAGCAGAGACCCAGTACTTC	CASSQELAETQYF	few	TRBV3-1/TRBV3-2	TRBJ2-5	-
TGTGCCAGCAGCCAGGCGGGGCCCTATGGCTACACCTTC	CASSQAGPYGYTF	-	TRBV7-2	TRBJ1-2	-
TGTGCCAGCAGCCCAAGACAGGGGAGCACAGATACGCAGTATTTT	CASSPRQGSTDTQYF	-	TRBV9	TRBJ2-3	TRBD1
TGTGCCAGCAGTGCCAGGGGAAGCACAGATACGCAGTATTTT	CASSARGSTDTQYF	-	TRBV14	TRBJ2-3	-
TGTGCCTGGAAACTAGCGGGAGTTAACAATGAGCAGTTCTTC	CAWKLAGVNNEQFF	few	TRBV30	TRBJ2-1	TRBD2
TGCGCCAGCAGCCAAGAAAAATCCGGGACAGGGTTCCACGAGCAGTACTTC	CASSQEKSGTGFHEQYF	-	TRBV4-1	TRBJ2-7	TRBD1
TGTGCCACAGGAATTGACGCAAATCTAGAGCAGTACTTC	CATGIDANLEQYF	-	TRBV5-4	TRBJ2-7	-
TGCAGTGCTAGTCGTACTACCCCGGGGGAGACCCAGTACTTC	CSASRTTPGETQYF	-	TRBV20-1	TRBJ2-5	-
TGTGCCAGCAGACCTATTCACGGGACAGGTAGCAATCAGCCCCAGCATTTT	CASRPIHGTGSNQPQHF	-	TRBV28	TRBJ1-5	TRBD1
TGTGCCAGTAGTATCGTGCGGCAGGGGGGCACCTACGAGCAGTACTTC	CASSIVRQGGTYEQYF	-	TRBV19	TRBJ2-7	-
TGTGCCAGCAGCACCCCAGTGAGGACAGGCCGCCCCACAGATACGCAGTATTTT	CASSTPVRTGRPTDTQYF	-	TRBV7-8	TRBJ2-3	TRBD1
TGTGCCAGCAGTCTCAGACTCACATCCCTCTACGAGCAGTACTTC	CASSLRLTSLYEQYF	once	TRBV7-8	TRBJ2-7	-
TGTGCCTGGAAGAAGGAAAGACTCTACAATGAGCAGTTCTTC	CAWKKERLYNEQFF	-	TRBV30	TRBJ2-1	-
TGTGCCAGCAGCTTATCCCCGGACAGACGCGAGACCACAGATACGCAGTATTTT	CASSLSPDRRETTDTQYF	-	TRBV21-1	TRBJ2-3	-
TGCGCCAGCAGTGTGGGCGGGAGGGCCTCAGATACGCAGTATTTT	CASSVGGRASDTQYF	-	TRBV10-2	TRBJ2-3	TRBD2
TGTGCCAGCAGCCAAGTTAGGAACACCGGGGAGCTGTTTTTT	CASSQVRNTGELFF	-	TRBV14	TRBJ2-2	-
TGTGCCAGCAGTTCTTGGCCATTCTACGAGCAGTACTTC	CASSSWPFYEQYF	-	TRBV27	TRBJ2-7	-
TGTGCCAGCAGCCAAGAGGGGACAGCCCAAGAGACCCAGTACTTC	CASSQEGTAQETQYF	-	TRBV3-1/TRBV3-2	TRBJ2-5	TRBD1